The 21 T cell receptor beta chains given below trace back to one sample, sequenced in a study of T cells in Graves' hyperthyroidism and ophthalmopathy. TCR beta CDR3 regions were amplified from RNA. An initial round of RT-PCR targeting the TCR CDR3 relied on the HTBI primer set. TCRdb passed the multiplex PCR reads through MiXCR, listing each CDR3 protein once. The repertoire has approximately 370,000 distinct CDR3 sequences, about 15% of them found once; the top ten carry about 30%. Sample: blood. All receptors come from a woman under 40 with Graves' hyperthyroidism.

This clonotype was counted many times. The gene calls are TRBV6-5 and TRBJ1-2; maybe TRBD1 (6 bases). V lost 0 bases to trimming and J lost 4 bases, with 24 bases between them. Germline loops: CDR1 MNHEY, CDR2 SVGAGI. The CDR3 spans 19 residues. CDR3 in amino acids: CASSYSLSATRGVFYGYTF. CDR3 sequence (DNA): TGTGCCAGCAGTTACTCGTTAAGTGCCACAAGGGGGGTTTTCTATGGCTACACCTTC.

This clonotype was recorded many times. The chain is built from TRBV3-1 and TRBJ2-2, with D unresolved. Germline-derived CDR1 and CDR2 are LGHDT and YNNKEL (reference sequence). The CDR3 is 11 amino acids. The CDR3, as DNA: TGTGCTTCTAGGAACACCGGGGAGCTGTTTTTT. It translates to CASRNTGELFF.

The V and J genes are TRBV20-1 and TRBJ2-3; tentatively, D is TRBD2 (5 bases). The ends were cut back, 5 bases at V and 2 bases at J, with 14 bases in the middle. The germline CDR1 and CDR2 sequences are DFQATT and SNEGSKA (reference sequence). This CDR3 region has 14 residues. The CDR3 nucleotides read TGCAGTGCTCCCCCCGGAGGCACCACAGATACGCAGTATTTT. Encoded protein: CSAPPGGTTDTQYF.

This clonotype was recorded many times. This chain links TRBV12-3 or TRBV12-4 with TRBJ2-1, with 13 bases that match TRBD2. The CDR3 extends over 14 amino acids. The V and J ends lost 6 bases and 8 bases, in that order; junction bases with no gene match: 4. Here the CDR3 DNA reads TGTGCCAGCAGCCAACTAGCGGGAGGGTATGAGCAGTTCTTC. This codes for CASSQLAGGYEQFF.

This clonotype was found a few times. The chain has TRBV9 and TRBJ2-3, with a weak D call TRBD2 (5 bases). This CDR3 region has 14 residues. Germline V gene sequence: CDR1 SGDLS, CDR2 YYNGEE. With 2 bases removed from V and 2 bases from J, the gap between germline ends came to 9 bases. CDR3 bases: TGTGCCAGCAGCGTCAGCGGAACCACAGATACGCAGTATTTT. This codes for CASSVSGTTDTQYF.

This clonotype was observed many times. The chain carries TRBV20-1 and TRBJ2-5; 8 bases align to TRBD1. This CDR3 comprises 15 residues. Germline V gives CDR1 DFQATT, CDR2 SNEGSKA (reference sequence). V lost 0 bases, J lost 6 bases, and 9 bases stayed unmatched. CDR3 nucleotides: TGCAGTGCTAGAGACCTACAGGGGGGCGGGAAGACCCAGTACTTC. The encoded protein is CSARDLQGGGKTQYF.

Notes on this clonotype: One junction end disagrees with the germline gene, perhaps due to a read error. The chain recombines TRBV9 with TRBJ1-1; D is unresolved. This CDR3 is 15 amino acids long. The germline CDR1 and CDR2 sequences are SGDLS and YYNGEE. CDR3 amino acids: CASSGMRLEGTEAFF. In nucleotides, the CDR3 is TGCGCCAGCAGCGGAATGAGGCTCGAAGGCACTGAAGCTTTCTTT.

Many counts were recorded for this clonotype. The rearrangement uses TRBV3-1 and TRBJ2-5; 8 nucleotides align to TRBD1. The germline CDR1 and CDR2 sequences are LGHDT and YNNKEL (reference sequence). This CDR3 spans 13 amino acids. After removal of 8 bases from V and 2 bases from J, the junction contained 4 bases not matched to a gene. This CDR3 reads CASLRDRQETQYF. CDR3 coding DNA: TGTGCCAGCCTGCGGGACAGGCAAGAGACCCAGTACTTC.

This clonotype was seen only a few times. The V gene is TRBV2, the J gene TRBJ1-4, with TRBD1 identical over 8 bases. There are 13 residues in the CDR3. V trimming: 6 bases; J trimming: 6 bases; junction bases outside the gene matches: 3. CDR1 is SNHLY and CDR2 is FYNNEI in the germline V gene. CDR3 DNA: TGTGCCAGCAGGGTGGACAGGGATGAAAAACTGTTTTTT. Translating gives CASRVDRDEKLFF.

This clonotype came up a few times. This chain links TRBV5-6 with TRBJ1-1; 7 nucleotides line up with TRBD1. Germline lookup yields CDR1 SGHDT and CDR2 YYEEEE. CDR3 length equals 14 residues. Trimming removed 4 bases from V and 5 bases from J; junction bases left unmatched: 8. CDR3 protein: CASSRQGWITEAFF. Written as DNA, the CDR3 is TGTGCCAGCAGCAGACAGGGATGGATTACTGAAGCTTTCTTT.

This clonotype was counted between two and nine times. J is TRBJ1-6 and V is TRBV20-1; maybe TRBD1 (5 bases). CDR3 length: 13 amino acids. Germline loops: CDR1 DFQATT, CDR2 SNEGSKA (reference sequence). The ends were cut back, 3 bases at V and 8 bases at J, with 11 bases in the middle. Here the CDR3 DNA reads TGCAGTGCTAGTCTTAGGGACGATTCACCCCTCCACTTT. Translated: CSASLRDDSPLHF.

The chain uses TRBV7-9 and TRBJ2-6; no clear D. The CDR3 extends over 16 amino acids. V was shortened by 1 base and J by 1 base, with 8 bases between the two germline ends. CDR1 is SEHNR, CDR2 FQNEAQ, per germline (reference sequence). This CDR3 is CASSLGFYSGANVLTF. The CDR3 bases are TGTGCCAGCAGCTTAGGTTTCTATTCTGGGGCCAACGTCCTGACTTTC.

This clonotype has at least ten counts. The chain joins TRBV10-3 to TRBJ1-5; D is uncertain. The CDR3 spans 13 residues. The V gene lost 5 bases and the J gene lost 7 bases, with 12 bases spanning the gap. The germline gives CDR1 ENHRY, CDR2 SYGVKD. CDR3 nucleotide sequence: TGTGCCATCAGTCAAAGGGCCGAGCAGCCCCAGCATTTT. Its protein is CAISQRAEQPQHF.

This clonotype has ten or more counts. The V and J genes are TRBV7-2 and TRBJ2-3; TRBD1 might be the D (6 bases). Germline V gene sequence: CDR1 SGHTA, CDR2 FQGNSA. This CDR3 is 14 amino acids long. The ends were cut back, 4 bases at V and 6 bases at J, with 14 bases in the middle. The CDR3 region has the DNA TGTGCCAGCAGCTCGATACAGGGTACCGATACGCAGTATTTT. Protein product: CASSSIQGTDTQYF.

To note about this clonotype: The junction shows a germline mismatch at one end, possibly a read error. Written as DNA, the CDR3 is TGTGCCAGCAGCCTCCCTTTGGGAAGTGAGCAGCTCTTC. Translated: CASSLPLGSEQLF. V gene TRBV13 combines with J gene TRBJ2-1; D uncertain. In germline, CDR1 is PRHDT, CDR2 FYEKMQ (reference sequence). The CDR3 has 13 amino acids.

The chain carries TRBV15 and TRBJ1-4, with D perhaps matching TRBD1 (5 bases). This CDR3 contains 15 residues. Germline V gene data show CDR1 as LNHNV and CDR2 as YYDKDF (reference sequence). V lost 5 bases, J lost 6 bases, and 16 bases lay in between. The chain's CDR3 is CATSPTLGPHEKLFF. For the CDR3, the DNA is TGTGCCACCAGCCCTACACTGGGGCCCCATGAAAAACTGTTTTTT.

At least ten counts were recorded for this clonotype. The rearrangement links TRBV11-2 to TRBJ1-4, with D unclear. V was clipped by 0 bases and J by 0 bases, with 8 bases between them. The CDR3 length is 16 residues. Germline assignment: CDR1 SGHAT and CDR2 FQNNGV. This CDR3 is CASSLDVSPTNEKLFF. CDR3 in DNA: TGTGCCAGCAGCTTAGATGTTTCCCCAACTAATGAAAAACTGTTTTTT. Full variable domain (outside the CDR3, taken from reference TRBV11-2 and TRBJ1-4): EAGVAQSPRYKIIEKRQSVAFWCNPISGHATLYWYQQILGQGPKLLIQFQNNGVVDDSQLPKDRFSAERLKGVDSTLKIQPAKLEDSAVYLCASSLDVSPTNEKLFFGSGTQLSVL.

This clonotype was counted a few times. This chain links TRBV7-3 with TRBJ2-5; maybe TRBD2 (6 bases). Germline CDR1 reads SGHTA; CDR2 reads FQGTGA. V lost 0 bases to trimming and J lost 5 bases, with 13 bases between them. This CDR3 has 15 residues. CDR3 in amino acids: CASSLTSAGSETQYF. CDR3 DNA: TGTGCCAGCAGCTTAACATCGGCGGGATCGGAGACCCAGTACTTC.

Ten or more counts support this clonotype. The gene calls are TRBV20-1 and TRBJ2-2; the D call may be TRBD1 or TRBD2 (5 bases each). Trimming shortened V by 1 base and J by 6 bases, and 18 bases separated the two germline ends. CDR3 length equals 16 residues. Germline V lookup: CDR1 DFQATT, CDR2 SNEGSKA (reference sequence). Written as DNA, the CDR3 is TGCAGTGCTAGAGCGGTCGGCAGGATGGGGGCCGGGGAGCTGTTTTTT. This encodes CSARAVGRMGAGELFF.

The sample holds many counts of this clonotype. The rearrangement uses TRBV2 and TRBJ2-7, with TRBD2 identical over 10 bases. The junction had 9 bases not matched to a gene; V was cut back by 5 bases and J by 2 bases. The CDR3 runs to 16 residues. The germline V gene encodes CDR1 SNHLY and CDR2 FYNNEI. CDR3 residues: CASSQYSGRIPYEQYF. The CDR3 bases are TGTGCCAGCAGTCAGTATAGCGGGAGGATCCCCTACGAGCAGTACTTC.

This chain connects TRBV24-1 to TRBJ2-5; D possibly corresponds to TRBD2 (6 bases). Looked up from germline, CDR1 is KGHDR and CDR2 is SFDVKD. V was trimmed by 3 bases and J by 5 bases, leaving 12 bases between them. CDR3 size: 14 residues. CDR3: CATSDRRGLETQYF. CDR3 in DNA: TGTGCCACCAGTGATCGCCGGGGGTTGGAGACCCAGTACTTC.